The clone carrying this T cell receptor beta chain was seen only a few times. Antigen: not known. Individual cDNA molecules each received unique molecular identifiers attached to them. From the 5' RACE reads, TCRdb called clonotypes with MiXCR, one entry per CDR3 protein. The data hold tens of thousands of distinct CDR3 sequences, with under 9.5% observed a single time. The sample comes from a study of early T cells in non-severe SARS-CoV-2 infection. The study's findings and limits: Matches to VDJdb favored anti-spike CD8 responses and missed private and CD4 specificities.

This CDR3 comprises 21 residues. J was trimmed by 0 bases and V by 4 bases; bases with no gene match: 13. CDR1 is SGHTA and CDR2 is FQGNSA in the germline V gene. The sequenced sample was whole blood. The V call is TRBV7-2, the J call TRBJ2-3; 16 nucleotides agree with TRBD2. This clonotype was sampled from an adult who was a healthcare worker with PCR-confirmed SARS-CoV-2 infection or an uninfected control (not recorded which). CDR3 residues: CASSSSPGLAGGPTSTDTQYF. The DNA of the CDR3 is TGTGCCAGCAGCTCTTCTCCGGGACTAGCGGGGGGGCCGACGAGCACAGATACGCAGTATTTT.